This T cell receptor beta chain is drawn from a study of blood T cell repertoires in COVID-19. Sequencing used immunoSEQ multiplex PCR; TCRdb keeps in-frame clones, though not all of them. The sample gives around 92,000 clones, about 86% of which show up once; 10% to 15% is in the top ten. The length of the CDR3 is 13 residues. The germline V and J ends were trimmed by 3 bases and 4 bases, with 7 bases remaining between them. The germline V gene encodes CDR1 LGHNA and CDR2 YNFKEQ. Sequencing used peripheral blood. This TCR was sampled from a woman aged 60-70 years in a cohort sampled during active or convalescent COVID-19. V and J are TRBV4-2 and TRBJ1-3, with a weak D call TRBD1 (6 bases). In DNA form, the CDR3 reads TGTGCCAGCAGCCAGGGGGCCGGAAACACCATATATTTT. Protein product: CASSQGAGNTIYF.